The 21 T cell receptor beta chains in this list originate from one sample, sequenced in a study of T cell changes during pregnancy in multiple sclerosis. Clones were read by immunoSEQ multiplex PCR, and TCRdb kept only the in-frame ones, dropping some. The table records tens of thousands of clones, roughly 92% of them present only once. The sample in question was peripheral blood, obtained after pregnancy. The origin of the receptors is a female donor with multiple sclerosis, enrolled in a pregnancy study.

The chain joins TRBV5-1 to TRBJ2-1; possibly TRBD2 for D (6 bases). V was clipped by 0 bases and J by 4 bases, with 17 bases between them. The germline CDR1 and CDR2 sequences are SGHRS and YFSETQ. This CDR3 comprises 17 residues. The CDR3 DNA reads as TGCGCCAGCAGCTTGGTGAGTTGGCGGGATAGTTACAATGAGCAGTTCTTC. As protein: CASSLVSWRDSYNEQFF.

The CDR3 is CASSIRTGETQYF. The CDR3 nucleotides are TGTGCCAGTAGTATTCGAACGGGGGAGACCCAGTACTTC. The V gene is TRBV19, the J gene TRBJ2-5, with TRBD2 as a possible D gene (5 bases). Deletions cut 3 bases from V and 5 bases from J, with 10 bases between. CDR1 is LNHDA and CDR2 is SQIVND in the germline V gene (reference sequence). The CDR3 contains 13 residues.

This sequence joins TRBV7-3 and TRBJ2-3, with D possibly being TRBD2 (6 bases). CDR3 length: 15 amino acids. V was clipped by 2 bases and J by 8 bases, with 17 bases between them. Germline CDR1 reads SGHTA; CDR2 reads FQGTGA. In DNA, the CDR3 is TGTGCCAGCAGCTTAGCCCCGGGGGACGGGCCTACGCAGTATTTT. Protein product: CASSLAPGDGPTQYF.

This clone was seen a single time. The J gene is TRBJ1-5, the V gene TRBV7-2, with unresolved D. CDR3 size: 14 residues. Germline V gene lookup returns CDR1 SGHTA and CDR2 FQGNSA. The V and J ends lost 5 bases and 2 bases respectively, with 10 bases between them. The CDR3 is CASSPTVGNQPQHF. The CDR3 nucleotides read TGTGCCAGCAGCCCCACAGTAGGCAATCAGCCCCAGCATTTT.

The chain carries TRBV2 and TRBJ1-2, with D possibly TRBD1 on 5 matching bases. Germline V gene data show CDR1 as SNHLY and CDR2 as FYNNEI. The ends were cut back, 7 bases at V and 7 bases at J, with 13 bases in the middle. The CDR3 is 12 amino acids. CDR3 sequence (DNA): TGTGCCAGCAAAGAGGAGGGACGTGGCTACACCTTC. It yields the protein CASKEEGRGYTF.

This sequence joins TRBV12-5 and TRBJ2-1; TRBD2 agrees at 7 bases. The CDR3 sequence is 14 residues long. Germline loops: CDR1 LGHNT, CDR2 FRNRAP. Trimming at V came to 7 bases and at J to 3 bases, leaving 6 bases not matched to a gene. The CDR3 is CASVGGQGYNEQFF. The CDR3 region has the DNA TGTGCTAGTGTGGGAGGGCAAGGCTACAATGAGCAGTTCTTC.

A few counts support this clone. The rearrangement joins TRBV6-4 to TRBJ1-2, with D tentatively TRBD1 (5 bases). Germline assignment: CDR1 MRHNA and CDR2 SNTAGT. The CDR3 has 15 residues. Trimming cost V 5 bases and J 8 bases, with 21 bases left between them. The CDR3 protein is CASSPGAGFPRGYTF. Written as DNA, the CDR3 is TGTGCCAGCAGTCCCGGGGCGGGATTCCCCCGAGGCTACACCTTC.

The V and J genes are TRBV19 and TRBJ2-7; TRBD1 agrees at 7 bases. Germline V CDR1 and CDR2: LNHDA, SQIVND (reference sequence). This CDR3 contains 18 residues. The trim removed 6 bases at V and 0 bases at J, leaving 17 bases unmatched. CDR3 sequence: CASSPKRTRQGSSYEQYF. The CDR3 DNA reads TGTGCCAGTAGCCCTAAACGAACCCGACAGGGAAGCTCCTACGAGCAGTACTTC.

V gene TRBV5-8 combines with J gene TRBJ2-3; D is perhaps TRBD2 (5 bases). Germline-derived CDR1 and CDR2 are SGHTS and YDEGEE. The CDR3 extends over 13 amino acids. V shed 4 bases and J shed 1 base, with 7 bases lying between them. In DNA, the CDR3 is TGTGCCAGCAGCACGCGGGGCACAGATACGCAGTATTTT. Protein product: CASSTRGTDTQYF.

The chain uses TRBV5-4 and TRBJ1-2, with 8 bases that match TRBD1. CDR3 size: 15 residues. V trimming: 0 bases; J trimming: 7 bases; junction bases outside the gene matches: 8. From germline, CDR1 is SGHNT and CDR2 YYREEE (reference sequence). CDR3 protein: CASSLGGRGQSGYTF. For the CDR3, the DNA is TGTGCCAGCAGCTTGGGTGGCAGGGGGCAAAGTGGCTACACCTTC.

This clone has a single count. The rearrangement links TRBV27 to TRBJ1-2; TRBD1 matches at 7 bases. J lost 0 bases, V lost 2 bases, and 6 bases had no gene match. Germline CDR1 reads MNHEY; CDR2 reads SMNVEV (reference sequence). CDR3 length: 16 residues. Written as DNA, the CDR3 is TGTGCCAGCAGTTTAATCGGGACAGCTTCTAACTATGGCTACACCTTC. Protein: CASSLIGTASNYGYTF.

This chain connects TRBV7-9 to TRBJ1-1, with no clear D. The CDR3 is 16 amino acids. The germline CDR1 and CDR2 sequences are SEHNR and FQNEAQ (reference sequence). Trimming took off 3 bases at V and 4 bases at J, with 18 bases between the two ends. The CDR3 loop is CASSFPLGRTGTEAFF. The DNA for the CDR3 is TGTGCCAGCAGCTTCCCCCTAGGGAGGACGGGCACTGAAGCTTTCTTT.

The CDR3 spells CAISVQGTGDNSPLHF. The CDR3 region has the DNA TGTGCCATCAGTGTTCAAGGGACAGGGGATAATTCACCCCTCCACTTT. The chain recombines TRBV10-3 with TRBJ1-6; 10 bases map to TRBD1. The CDR3 is 16 residues long. The germline V gene encodes CDR1 ENHRY and CDR2 SYGVKD. Unmatched junction bases numbered 5, after V lost 4 bases and J lost 5 bases.

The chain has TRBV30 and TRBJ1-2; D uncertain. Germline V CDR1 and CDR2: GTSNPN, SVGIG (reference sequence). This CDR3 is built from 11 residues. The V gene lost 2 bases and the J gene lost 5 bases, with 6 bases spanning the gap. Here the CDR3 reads CAWSINYGYTF. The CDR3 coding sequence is TGTGCCTGGAGTATAAATTATGGCTACACCTTC. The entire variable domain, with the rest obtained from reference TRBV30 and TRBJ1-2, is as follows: SQTIHQWPATLVQPVGSPLSLECTVEGTSNPNLYWYRQAAGRGLQLLFYSVGIGQISSEVPQNLSASRPQDRQFILSSKKLLLSDSGFYLCAWSINYGYTFGSGTRLTVV.

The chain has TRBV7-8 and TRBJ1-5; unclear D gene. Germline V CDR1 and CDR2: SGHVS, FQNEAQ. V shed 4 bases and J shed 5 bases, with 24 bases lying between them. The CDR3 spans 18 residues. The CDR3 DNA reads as TGTGCCAGCAGCTCAGGAACGCTCTCCGGGAGTTTTCATCAGCCCCAGCATTTT. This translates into CASSSGTLSGSFHQPQHF.

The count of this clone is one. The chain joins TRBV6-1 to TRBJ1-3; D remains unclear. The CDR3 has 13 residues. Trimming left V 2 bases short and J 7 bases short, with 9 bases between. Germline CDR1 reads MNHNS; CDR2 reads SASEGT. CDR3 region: CASSETWRNTIYF. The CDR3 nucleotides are TGTGCCAGCAGTGAAACGTGGCGGAACACCATATATTTT.

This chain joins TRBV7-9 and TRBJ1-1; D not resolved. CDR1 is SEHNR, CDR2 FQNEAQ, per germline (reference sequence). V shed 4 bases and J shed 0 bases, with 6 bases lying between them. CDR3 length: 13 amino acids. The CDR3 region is CASSSSVNTEAFF. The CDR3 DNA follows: TGTGCCAGCAGCTCGTCGGTGAACACTGAAGCTTTCTTT. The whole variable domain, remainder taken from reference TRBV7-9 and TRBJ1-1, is DTGVSQNPRHKITKRGQNVTFRCDPISEHNRLYWYRQTLGQGPEFLTYFQNEAQLEKSRLLSDRFSAERPKGSFSTLEIQRTEQGDSAMYLCASSSSVNTEAFFGQGTRLTVV.

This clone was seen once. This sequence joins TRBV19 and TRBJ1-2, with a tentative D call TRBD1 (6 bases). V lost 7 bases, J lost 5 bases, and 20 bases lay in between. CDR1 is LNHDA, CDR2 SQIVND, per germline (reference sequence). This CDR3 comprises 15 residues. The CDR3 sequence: CASTRDTTTGYGYTF. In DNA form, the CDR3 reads TGTGCCAGTACCAGGGACACCACAACCGGGTATGGCTACACCTTC.

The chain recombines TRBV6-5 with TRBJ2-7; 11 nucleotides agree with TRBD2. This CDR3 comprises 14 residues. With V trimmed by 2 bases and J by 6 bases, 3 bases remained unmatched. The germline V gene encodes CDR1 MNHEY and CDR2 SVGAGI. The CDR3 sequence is CASSYGLAGGEQYF. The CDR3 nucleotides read TGTGCCAGCAGTTACGGTCTAGCGGGAGGCGAGCAGTACTTC.

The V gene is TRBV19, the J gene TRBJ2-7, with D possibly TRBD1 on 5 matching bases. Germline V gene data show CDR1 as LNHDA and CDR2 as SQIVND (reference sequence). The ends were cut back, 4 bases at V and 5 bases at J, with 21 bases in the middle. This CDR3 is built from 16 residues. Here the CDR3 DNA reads TGTGCCAGTAGTACCTCCACTTTAGCAGGGCGCCACGAGCAGTACTTC. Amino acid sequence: CASSTSTLAGRHEQYF.

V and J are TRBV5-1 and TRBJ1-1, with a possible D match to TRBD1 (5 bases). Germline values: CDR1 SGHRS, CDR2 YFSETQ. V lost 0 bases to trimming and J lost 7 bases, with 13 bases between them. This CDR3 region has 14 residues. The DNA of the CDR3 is TGCGCCAGCAGCTTGGGGCAGGGCAGCAATGAAGCTTTCTTT. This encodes CASSLGQGSNEAFF.